This T cell receptor beta chain was recorded in a study of T cell changes during pregnancy in multiple sclerosis. The CDR3 loop spans 14 amino acids. V lost 0 bases and J lost 10; bases outside the gene matches: 5. Germline CDR1 MNHEY, CDR2 SVGAGI. Generated by immunoSEQ multiplex PCR, the TCRdb table keeps only in-frame clones and is missing some. This sample carries about 17,000 clones, approximately 84% of them seen once, and the ten largest clones take 18%. This material consisted of CD8+ T cells from peripheral blood mononuclear cells, taken in the third trimester of pregnancy. The clonotype originates from a female donor in good health, enrolled as a control in a pregnancy study. The chain joins TRBV6-5 to TRBJ2-1; TRBD1 agrees at 8 bases. The DNA for the CDR3 is TGTGCCAGCAGTTACTCGGACAGGGAAGGAGAGCAGTTCTTC. Its translation: CASSYSDREGEQFF.